The 4 T cell receptor beta chains listed next were all sequenced from one sample in a study of blood T cell repertoires in COVID-19. The repertoire was sequenced with immunoSEQ multiplex PCR; TCRdb's copy has only in-frame clones and lacks some. The data hold 330,000 or so clones, with about 87% observed a single time. Material: PBMCs or T cells enriched from blood (not recorded which). These receptors were obtained from a man between 25 and 39 years old who had recovered from COVID-19.

The chain employs TRBV27 and TRBJ1-3; TRBD1 aligns across 9 bases. The V gene end was trimmed by 5 bases and the J gene end by 5 bases; junction bases not matched to a gene: 7. Germline V gene data show CDR1 as MNHEY and CDR2 as SMNVEV (reference sequence). The length of the CDR3 is 15 residues. The CDR3 DNA follows: TGTGCCAGCAGTCCAACCGGACAGGGGAGAAACACCATATATTTT. Its protein product is CASSPTGQGRNTIYF.

The chain combines TRBV2 with TRBJ2-7; maybe TRBD1 (5 bases). V lost 5 bases and J 0 bases, leaving 8 bases between the germline ends. CDR1 is SNHLY and CDR2 is FYNNEI in the germline V gene. The CDR3 length is 13 residues. The DNA for the CDR3 is TGTGCCAGCAGTAAGGACATCTCCTACGAGCAGTACTTC. It yields the protein CASSKDISYEQYF.

This sequence joins TRBV7-2 and TRBJ2-3; TRBD1 might be the D (6 bases). The CDR3 is made up of 15 amino acids. The germline V gene has CDR1 SGHTA and CDR2 FQGNSA. V was pared by 8 bases and J by 4 bases, with 19 bases between. The CDR3 sequence is CASALSLRGADTQYF. The CDR3, as DNA: TGTGCCAGCGCCTTATCCCTCAGGGGTGCAGATACGCAGTATTTT.

This chain uses TRBV28 with TRBJ2-7, with 7 bases fitting TRBD2. CDR1 and CDR2 from the germline V gene are MDHEN and SYDVKM. This CDR3 has 15 residues. Losses at the gene ends were 2 bases for V and 3 bases for J; bases not matched to a gene: 7. CDR3 coding DNA: TGTGCCAGCAGTTTAGTGGGCGGGGGAAGCTACGAGCAGTACTTC. Amino acids: CASSLVGGGSYEQYF.